Reported below is one TCR beta chain. Antigen unknown. A much larger clone differs by one base, so this may be a read error. No conserved phenylalanine or tryptophan is present at the end of the CDR3, so a read error is the likely explanation. The CDR3 has 11 amino acids. Between the trimmed V and J ends, which lost 3 bases and 8 bases, there was a span of 7 bases. These data come from a study of response to subunit inactivated influenza vaccine. A single record per CDR3 protein comes from TCRdb applying MiXCR to the RT-PCR reads. The table records a few hundred thousand distinct CDR3 sequences, 20% to 25% of them present only once. General study points: Each seasonal influenza vaccination recruits few new T cells, the authors suggested.

Material: PBMCs from blood, obtained less than 22 months after vaccination. The chain combines TRBV12-3 or TRBV12-4 with TRBJ1-2; D unclear. The receptor's source is a man aged 45-69 years who received an inactivated influenza vaccine. CDR3 sequence reads: CASSFLGGYTL. CDR3 bases: TGTGCCAGCAGTTTTTTAGGCGGCTACACCCTC.